One sample yielded the 24 T cell receptor beta chains listed below, sequenced in a study of T cell responses to AZD1222 COVID-19 vaccine. TCRdb's copy holds only in-frame clones and misses some; the assay was immunoSEQ multiplex PCR. The sample records 150,000 to 200,000 clones, almost 95% being singletons. The sequencing here drew on peripheral blood, taken on day 0 of AZD1222 vaccination. The receptors were gathered from an adult in good health.

The chain links TRBV5-1 to TRBJ1-6; 7 nucleotides line up with TRBD1. The junction had 13 bases not matched to a gene; V was cut back by 3 bases and J by 10 bases. From germline, CDR1 is SGHRS and CDR2 YFSETQ. This CDR3 contains 16 residues. In nucleotides, the CDR3 is TGCGCCAGCAGCTCTTCCCTCCGGGACAGAGGGTCACCCCTCCACTTT. It specifies CASSSSLRDRGSPLHF.

The DNA of the CDR3 is TGTGCCAGCAGCCAAAGTCGTGGGACAGGAGGGGGTGAGCAGTTCTTC. It yields the protein CASSQSRGTGGGEQFF. The rearrangement links TRBV21-1 to TRBJ2-1; the D call TRBD1 from the table was never checked on the DNA. TRBV21-1 is designated a pseudogene. This CDR3 is built from 16 residues.

The J gene is TRBJ1-2, the V gene TRBV18; possible D gene TRBD1, 6 bases. This CDR3 has 14 residues. V dropped 6 bases and J dropped 5 bases, with 16 bases sitting between them. Per the germline V gene, CDR1 is KGHSH and CDR2 is LQKENI. CDR3 bases: TGTGCCAGCTCTCCAGGGGAAGGGATATATGGCTACACCTTC. Amino acids: CASSPGEGIYGYTF.

This clone showed up just once. The chain combines TRBV30 with TRBJ1-4; 7 nucleotides match TRBD1. Germline values: CDR1 GTSNPN, CDR2 SVGIG (reference sequence). Trimming took 1 base from V and 4 from J; bases not matched to a gene: 3. This CDR3 is 14 amino acids long. The CDR3 DNA follows: TGTGCCTGGAGTGGGACAGGAGATAATGAAAAACTGTTTTTT. Translating gives CAWSGTGDNEKLFF.

The chain couples TRBV5-1 to TRBJ2-2; D is possibly TRBD1 (5 bases). Germline CDR1 SGHRS, CDR2 YFSETQ. Trimming stripped 5 bases from V and 1 base from J, with 15 bases between. There are 16 residues in the CDR3. The CDR3 nucleotides are TGCGCCAGCAGGCGCGAGATTACAGGGAACACCGGGGAGCTGTTTTTT. Its protein is CASRREITGNTGELFF. Variable domain in full (rest from reference TRBV5-1 and TRBJ2-2): KAGVTQTPRYLIKTRGQQVTLSCSPISGHRSVSWYQQTPGQGLQFLFEYFSETQRNKGNFPGRFSGRQFSNSRSEMNVSTLELGDSALYLCASRREITGNTGELFFGEGSRLTVL.

V and J are TRBV2 and TRBJ1-5, with unresolved D. The CDR3 is made up of 15 amino acids. V gave up 4 bases and J gave up 5 bases, with 15 bases separating them. CDR1 is SNHLY and CDR2 is FYNNEI in the germline V gene. The CDR3 nucleotides are TGTGCCAGCAGTGTGGAAGGTGTCGGGTATCAGCCCCAGCATTTT. Amino acids: CASSVEGVGYQPQHF. Variable domain in full (rest from reference TRBV2 and TRBJ1-5): EPEVTQTPSHQVTQMGQEVILRCVPISNHLYFYWYRQILGQKVEFLVSFYNNEISEKSEIFDDQFSVERPDGSNFTLKIRSTKLEDSAMYFCASSVEGVGYQPQHFGDGTRLSIL.

This clone has a single count. The rearrangement uses TRBV18 and TRBJ1-5; 10 bases map to TRBD1. V was pared by 4 bases and J by 3 bases, with 6 bases of the junction left unmatched. The CDR3 is made up of 16 amino acids. The germline V gene has CDR1 KGHSH and CDR2 LQKENI. For the CDR3, the DNA is TGTGCCAGCTCACGGACAGGGGGGGAACTCAATCAGCCCCAGCATTTT. This gives the protein CASSRTGGELNQPQHF.

This chain joins TRBV10-1 and TRBJ1-5; TRBD1 is a possible D gene (5 bases). CDR1 and CDR2 from the germline V gene are WNHNN and SYGVQD (reference sequence). This CDR3 is 14 amino acids long. Trimming left V 6 bases short and J 7 bases short, with 16 bases between. CDR3 sequence reads: CASRGGRRQQPQHF. The CDR3 DNA follows: TGCGCCAGCAGGGGTGGTAGGCGACAGCAGCCCCAGCATTTT.

The chain recombines TRBV5-1 with TRBJ1-1; the match to TRBD1 covers 7 bases. The CDR3 is 15 amino acids. The germline gives CDR1 SGHRS, CDR2 YFSETQ. The V segment lost 2 bases and the J segment 1 base; nucleotides outside the gene matches: 5. DNA for the CDR3: TGCGCCAGCAGCTTCCGACAGGGCTCGAACACTGAAGCTTTCTTT. The encoded protein is CASSFRQGSNTEAFF. Variable domain in full (rest from reference TRBV5-1 and TRBJ1-1): KAGVTQTPRYLIKTRGQQVTLSCSPISGHRSVSWYQQTPGQGLQFLFEYFSETQRNKGNFPGRFSGRQFSNSRSEMNVSTLELGDSALYLCASSFRQGSNTEAFFGQGTRLTVV.

The chain combines TRBV7-9 with TRBJ1-4; D uncertain. Trimming removed 4 bases at V and 8 bases at J, with 14 bases between. Germline V gene data show CDR1 as SEHNR and CDR2 as FQNEAQ (reference sequence). The CDR3 covers 14 residues. The CDR3 DNA is TGTGCCAGCAGCTCATCACAGCTCGAGGAAAAACTGTTTTTT. Translation gives CASSSSQLEEKLFF.

The gene calls are TRBV28 and TRBJ1-4; no definite D call. Germline-derived CDR1 and CDR2 are MDHEN and SYDVKM. V was clipped by 4 bases and J by 3 bases, with 15 bases between them. The CDR3 sequence is 16 residues long. The CDR3 sequence is CASSSSGGPPNEKLFF. Written as DNA, the CDR3 is TGTGCCAGCAGTTCGTCGGGAGGCCCCCCTAATGAAAAACTGTTTTTT. Using reference TRBV28 and TRBJ1-4 for the parts outside the CDR3, the full variable domain is DVKVTQSSRYLVKRTGEKVFLECVQDMDHENMFWYRQDPGLGLRLIYFSYDVKMKEKGDIPEGYSVSREKKERFSLILESASTNQTSMYLCASSSSGGPPNEKLFFGSGTQLSVL.

This chain links TRBV7-9 with TRBJ2-3; the match to TRBD1 covers 7 bases. Germline V lookup: CDR1 SEHNR, CDR2 FQNEAQ (reference sequence). V shed 3 bases, J shed 0 bases, and the junction held 3 bases outside the gene matches. The CDR3 is 15 residues long. The CDR3 region is CASSLWTGSTDTQYF. The CDR3 DNA is TGTGCCAGCAGCTTGTGGACAGGCAGCACAGATACGCAGTATTTT. Drawing the rest from reference TRBV7-9 and TRBJ2-3, the complete variable domain is DTGVSQNPRHKITKRGQNVTFRCDPISEHNRLYWYRQTLGQGPEFLTYFQNEAQLEKSRLLSDRFSAERPKGSFSTLEIQRTEQGDSAMYLCASSLWTGSTDTQYFGPGTRLTVL.

This clone came up once. The genes are TRBV24-1 and TRBJ1-1; possibly TRBD1 for D (5 bases). In germline, CDR1 is KGHDR, CDR2 SFDVKD. Trimming took 5 bases from V and 0 from J, leaving 9 bases between them. The CDR3 consists of 14 residues. This CDR3 is CATSAGGMNTEAFF. As DNA, the CDR3 is TGTGCCACCAGTGCGGGGGGGATGAACACTGAAGCTTTCTTT.

The rearrangement joins TRBV3-1 (or the pseudogene TRBV3-2) to TRBJ1-5, with D unclear. The CDR3 contains 12 residues. Per the germline V gene, CDR1 is LGHDT and CDR2 is YNNKEL (reference sequence). Trimming took off 2 bases at V and 9 bases at J, with 8 bases between the two ends. In DNA form, the CDR3 reads TGTGCCAGCAGCCAAACGTGGGGGCCCCAGCATTTT. As protein: CASSQTWGPQHF.

The V call is TRBV13, the J call TRBJ2-1; unclear D gene. The CDR3 covers 12 residues. Germline V gene sequence: CDR1 PRHDT, CDR2 FYEKMQ (reference sequence). V was clipped by 5 bases and J by 6 bases, with 8 bases between them. CDR3 protein: CASSPALNEQFF. The DNA of the CDR3 is TGTGCCAGCAGCCCGGCCCTCAATGAGCAGTTCTTC.

The chain recombines TRBV9 with TRBJ1-1, with D maybe TRBD1 (5 bases). V lost 0 bases to trimming and J lost 7 bases, with 19 bases between them. CDR3 length equals 16 residues. Germline V gene sequence: CDR1 SGDLS, CDR2 YYNGEE. CDR3 amino acids: CASSVGIQGPHDEAFF. For the CDR3, the DNA is TGTGCCAGCAGCGTAGGAATTCAGGGTCCCCATGATGAAGCTTTCTTT.

The chain links TRBV18 to TRBJ2-3, with 13 bases matching TRBD2. V gave up 5 bases and J gave up 6 bases; unmatched junction bases: 11. CDR3 length equals 17 residues. Per the germline V gene, CDR1 is KGHSH and CDR2 is LQKENI. CDR3 sequence: CASSFTSGGASADTQYF. For the CDR3, the DNA is TGTGCCAGCTCATTCACTAGCGGGGGGGCTAGTGCCGATACGCAGTATTTT.

On this clone: One end of the junction fails to match germline, which may point to a read error. The chain has TRBV18 and TRBJ1-6; D unresolved. The CDR3 has 16 amino acids. CDR1 KGHSH and CDR2 LQKENI come from the germline V gene. CDR3 protein: CASSAPQRGNNSPLHF. The CDR3 DNA reads TGTGCCAGCTCAGCACCCCAACGTGGAAATAATTCACCCCTCCACTTT. The complete variable domain, with remaining parts taken from reference TRBV18 and TRBJ1-6, reads NAGVMQNPRHLVRRRGQEARLRCSPMKGHSHVYWYRQLPEEGLKFMVYLQKENIIDESGMPKERFSAEFPKEGPSILRIQQVVRGDSAAYFCASSAPQRGNNSPLHFGNGTRLTVT.

Only one count was recorded for this clone. This chain links TRBV11-3 with TRBJ2-1; D tentatively reads TRBD1 or TRBD2 (7 bases each). The CDR3 covers 13 residues. Germline V gives CDR1 SGHNT, CDR2 YENEEA. Trimming left V 4 bases short and J 10 bases short, with 14 bases between. The CDR3 nucleotides are TGTGCCAGCAGCTGGGGAGGGGGCACGGAGCAGTTCTTC. Encoded protein: CASSWGGGTEQFF.

The chain has TRBV19 and TRBJ1-3; unclear D gene. Germline lookup yields CDR1 LNHDA and CDR2 SQIVND (reference sequence). The CDR3 covers 13 residues. Trimming cost V 7 bases and J 0 bases, with 7 bases left between them. CDR3 protein: CASIGVSGNTIYF. The CDR3 nucleotides are TGTGCCAGTATCGGGGTCTCTGGAAACACCATATATTTT.

The rearrangement uses TRBV5-6 and TRBJ2-7, with a possible D match to TRBD2 (6 bases). V was pared by 4 bases and J by 4 bases, with 15 bases between. Looked up from germline, CDR1 is SGHDT and CDR2 is YYEEEE. This CDR3 region has 14 residues. For the CDR3, the DNA is TGTGCCAGCAGCGTCCCGGAGGGGCAATACGAGCAGTACTTC. This codes for CASSVPEGQYEQYF.

CDR3 bases: TGTGCCAGCAGGGACGGACTAGCGGGAGAACCTTACAATGAGCAGTTCTTC. This translates into CASRDGLAGEPYNEQFF. This chain connects TRBV7-9 to TRBJ2-1, with 13 bases fitting TRBD2. The trim removed 6 bases at V and 4 bases at J, leaving 9 bases unmatched. There are 17 residues in the CDR3. Germline CDR1 and CDR2: SEHNR and FQNEAQ (reference sequence).

The chain links TRBV19 to TRBJ2-3; TRBD2 agrees at 8 bases. The ends lost 6 bases at V and 2 bases at J; junction bases unmatched: 13. CDR1 and CDR2 (germline): LNHDA, SQIVND (reference sequence). The CDR3 runs 17 residues. DNA for the CDR3: TGTGCCAGTAGCCGACCGACTAGCGCGGTGAACACAGATACGCAGTATTTT. It codes for CASSRPTSAVNTDTQYF.

The chain uses TRBV6-5 and TRBJ2-1; 7 nucleotides line up with TRBD1. The CDR3 is 14 residues long. Germline CDR1 and CDR2: MNHEY and SVGAGI. Trimming at V came to 6 bases and at J to 10 bases, leaving 12 bases not matched to a gene. For the CDR3, the DNA is TGTGCCAGCAGGACACAGACAGGGCTCTTGGAGCAGTTCTTC. This sequence encodes CASRTQTGLLEQFF.